Here is one T cell receptor (beta chain) with its context. As yet, its antigen is unknown. Using immunoSEQ multiplex PCR, the repertoire was profiled, and TCRdb retains in-frame clones only, with some absent. The table lists around 67,000 clones, nearly 85% of them singletons, with less than 0.45% in the top ten. Germline CDR1 is SGHTA and CDR2 is FQGNSA. The CDR3 loop spans 16 amino acids. J lost 4 bases, V lost 3 bases, and 9 bases had no gene match. The data are from a study of graft-versus-host responses after intestinal transplantation. Study in general: All recipients got anti-thymocyte globulin induction, then tacrolimus and steroids for about 3 years. Overall study results and limits: GvH clones were found in recipient marrow; some appeared first in ileum or blood.

This sample comprised unstimulated CD4+ T cells sorted from spleen or lymph node cells, obtained before transplant. This TCR derives from a human donor who was the organ donor for an intestinal transplant. The rearrangement joins TRBV7-2 to TRBJ1-3; 7 nucleotides agree with TRBD1. The CDR3 region is CASSFRGGGTGNTIYF. As DNA, the CDR3 is TGTGCCAGCAGCTTCCGAGGAGGGGGCACGGGAAACACCATATATTTT.